Listed here are 3 T cell receptor beta chains from one sample, sequenced in a study of T cells after yellow fever vaccination. TCRdb processed the 5' RACE reads anew with MiXCR; each CDR3 protein has one entry. The sample lists 200,000 to 300,000 distinct CDR3 sequences, about 7% seen once, with around 0.9% in the top ten. Sequences were derived from CD4+ T cells sorted from PBMCs, sampled 15 days after the yellow fever booster vaccination. The receptor set was obtained from a man younger than 40 who received the YFV17D yellow fever vaccine.

In its sample, this clonotype was seen a few times. This chain links TRBV10-3 with TRBJ2-2, with TRBD2 matching 11 bases. The V segment lost 10 bases and the J segment 5 bases; nucleotides outside the gene matches: 6. Germline assignment: CDR1 ENHRY and CDR2 SYGVKD. The CDR3 loop spans 14 amino acids. The CDR3 DNA sequence: TGTGCCAGCCAGACTAGCGGGAAAACCGGGGAGCTGTTTTTT. Translation gives CASQTSGKTGELFF.

The chain combines TRBV27 with TRBJ2-3; the D gene could be TRBD1 or TRBD2 (5 bases each). The CDR3 loop spans 15 amino acids. Germline-derived CDR1 and CDR2 are MNHEY and SMNVEV (reference sequence). V lost 3 bases to trimming and J lost 5 bases, with 15 bases between them. CDR3 amino acids: CASSLEGTWEDTQYF. The CDR3 DNA is TGTGCCAGCAGTTTGGAAGGGACCTGGGAAGATACGCAGTATTTT.

This clonotype appeared a few times. CDR3 nucleotides: TGTGCCAGCAGTTTAACACCGACGGGACACCATTCAGAAGCTTTCTTT. Its protein product is CASSLTPTGHHSEAFF. V and J are TRBV27 and TRBJ1-1; a possible D gene is TRBD1 (6 bases). The CDR3 is 16 residues long. V shed 2 bases and J shed 8 bases, with 21 bases lying between them. CDR1 is MNHEY, CDR2 SMNVEV, per germline (reference sequence).